This T cell receptor (beta chain) was identified during a study of blood T cells in healthy people across ages. CDR3 length: 14 residues. With 6 bases removed from V and 3 bases from J, the gap between germline ends came to 12 bases. Germline V gene sequence: CDR1 MNHEY, CDR2 SMNVEV (reference sequence). It was with a sample-barcoded 5' primer and a J-beta primer mix that a second PCR of about 6 to 12 cycles was run. MiXCR, applied by TCRdb to the 5' RACE reads, yields one record per CDR3 protein. The data contain more than 900,000 distinct CDR3 sequences, almost 30% of them singletons. A further study also used this sample, focusing on T cells of mothers and their children. As that study records: Donation involved a few healthy Caucasian mothers and the six children that they had.

The clonotype was recovered from a middle-aged woman in good health. The V and J genes are TRBV27 and TRBJ1-5, with a possible D match to TRBD1 (5 bases). What was sequenced was blood. The CDR3 loop reads CASRRTSVNQPQHF. The CDR3 DNA sequence: TGTGCCAGCAGGCGGACATCGGTCAATCAGCCCCAGCATTTT.